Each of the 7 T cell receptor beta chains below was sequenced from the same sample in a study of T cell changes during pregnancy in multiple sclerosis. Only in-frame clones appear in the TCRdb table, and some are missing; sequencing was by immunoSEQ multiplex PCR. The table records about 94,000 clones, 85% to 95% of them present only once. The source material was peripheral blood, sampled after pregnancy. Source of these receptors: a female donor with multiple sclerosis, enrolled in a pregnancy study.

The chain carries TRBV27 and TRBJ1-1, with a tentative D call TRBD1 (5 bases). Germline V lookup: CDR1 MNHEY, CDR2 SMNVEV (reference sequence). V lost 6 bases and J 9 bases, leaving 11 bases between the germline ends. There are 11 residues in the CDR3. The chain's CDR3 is CASSRGDQAFF. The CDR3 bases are TGTGCCAGCAGCCGGGGGGATCAAGCTTTCTTT.

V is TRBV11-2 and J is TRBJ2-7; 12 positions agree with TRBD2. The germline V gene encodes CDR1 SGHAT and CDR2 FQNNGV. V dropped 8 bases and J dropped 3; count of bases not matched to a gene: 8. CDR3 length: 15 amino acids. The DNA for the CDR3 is TGTGCCAGCCTTCTAGCGGGGGGGCTCAACTACGAGCAGTACTTC. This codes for CASLLAGGLNYEQYF.

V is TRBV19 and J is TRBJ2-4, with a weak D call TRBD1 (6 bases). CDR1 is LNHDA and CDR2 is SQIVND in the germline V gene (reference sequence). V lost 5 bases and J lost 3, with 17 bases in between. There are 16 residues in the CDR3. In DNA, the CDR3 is TGTGCCAGTAGTGAGGTACAGGGATCGGGCAAAAACATTCAGTACTTC. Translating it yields CASSEVQGSGKNIQYF.

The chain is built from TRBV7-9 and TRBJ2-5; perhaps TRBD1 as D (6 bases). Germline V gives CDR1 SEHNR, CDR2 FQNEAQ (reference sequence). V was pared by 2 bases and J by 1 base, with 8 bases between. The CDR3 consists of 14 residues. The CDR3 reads CASSLWTAQETQYF. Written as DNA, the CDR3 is TGTGCCAGCAGCTTATGGACAGCCCAAGAGACCCAGTACTTC.

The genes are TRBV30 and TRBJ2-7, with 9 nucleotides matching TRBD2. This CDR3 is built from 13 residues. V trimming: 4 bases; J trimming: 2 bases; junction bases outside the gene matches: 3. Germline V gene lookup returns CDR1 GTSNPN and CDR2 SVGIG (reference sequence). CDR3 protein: CAWIGTSPYEQYF. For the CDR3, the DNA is TGTGCCTGGATCGGGACTAGCCCCTACGAGCAGTACTTC.

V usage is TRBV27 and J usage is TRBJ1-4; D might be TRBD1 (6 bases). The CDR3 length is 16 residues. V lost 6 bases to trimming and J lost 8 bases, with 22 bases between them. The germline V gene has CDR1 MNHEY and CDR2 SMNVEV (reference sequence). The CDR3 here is CASSRVPQGLAEKLFF. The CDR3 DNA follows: TGTGCCAGCAGCCGCGTACCACAGGGTTTGGCGGAAAAACTGTTTTTT.

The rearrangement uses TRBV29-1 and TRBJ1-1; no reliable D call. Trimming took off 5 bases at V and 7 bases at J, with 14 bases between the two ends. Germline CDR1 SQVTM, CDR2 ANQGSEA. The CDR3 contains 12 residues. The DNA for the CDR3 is TGCAGCGTTTTCTACGGGGAGATTGAAGCTTTCTTT. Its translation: CSVFYGEIEAFF.